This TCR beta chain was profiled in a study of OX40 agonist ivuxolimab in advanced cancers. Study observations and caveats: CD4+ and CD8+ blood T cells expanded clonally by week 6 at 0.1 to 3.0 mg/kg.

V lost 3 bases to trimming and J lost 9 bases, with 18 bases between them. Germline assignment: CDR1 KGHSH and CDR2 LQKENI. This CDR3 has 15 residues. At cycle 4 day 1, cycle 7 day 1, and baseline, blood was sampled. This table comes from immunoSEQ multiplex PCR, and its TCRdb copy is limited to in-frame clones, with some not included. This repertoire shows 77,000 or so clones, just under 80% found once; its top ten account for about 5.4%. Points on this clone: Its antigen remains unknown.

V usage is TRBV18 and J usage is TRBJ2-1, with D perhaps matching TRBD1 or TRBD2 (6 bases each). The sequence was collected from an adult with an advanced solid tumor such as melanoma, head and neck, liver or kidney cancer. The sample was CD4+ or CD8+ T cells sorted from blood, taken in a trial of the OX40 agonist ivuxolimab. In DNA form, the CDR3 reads TGTGCCAGCTCACCTACCCAGGCCAGGGGAGGTGAGCAGTTCTTC. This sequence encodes CASSPTQARGGEQFF.